The clone carrying this T cell receptor (beta chain) was counted a few times. The data were taken from a study of T-cell memory formation after mild COVID-19. At the level of the study: The study found TCR clusters largely donor specific.

5'RACE with constant-segment primers built TCRalpha and TCRbeta cDNA libraries with UMIs. Each CDR3 protein gets one entry after TCRdb re-called the 5' RACE reads with MiXCR. The table includes 280,000 or so distinct CDR3 sequences, around 8% detected once. The material sequenced was PBMCs or a T cell subset sorted from them (not recorded which). The TCR originated in a man aged 18 to 29 who had mild COVID-19 (a few samples of this study predate the infection). Cell type and time point are not known.

The CDR3 DNA reads as TGCAGTGCTAGAGGGTGGGGACAGGAGAGCTCCTACGAGCAGTACTTC. Residues: CSARGWGQESSYEQYF. V gene TRBV20-1 combines with J gene TRBJ2-7; 8 bases match TRBD1. V lost 1 base to trimming and J lost 0 bases; unmatched junction nucleotides: 8. This CDR3 contains 16 residues. Germline CDR1 is DFQATT and CDR2 is SNEGSKA (reference sequence).